This T cell receptor (beta chain) is from a study of CD8 T cells in ankylosing spondylitis (dated by TCRdb to the late 2010s). About the full investigation: To find TCR variants linked to disease, the study profiled T cell receptor beta repertoires in ankylosing spondylitis patients and healthy donors. In total, the full study cohort was made up of nearly 110 healthy donors and 25 ankylosing spondylitis patients. Peripheral blood samples were taken, and synovial fluid was additionally collected from ankylosing spondylitis patients. What the research found in general, with its limitations: According to the report, matched synovial fluid samples from ankylosing spondylitis patients were significantly enriched for the disease-linked clones. A TCR beta motif made up of several highly homologous amino acid variants appeared to be characteristic of blood from ankylosing spondylitis patients. A CD8+ phenotype was shown by the disease-linked clones, which were found at relatively low frequencies in peripheral blood. Some TCR beta motif variants had previously been reported in synovial fluid and blood of reactive arthritis patients, which suggested common disease-initiation mechanisms.

This clonotype was seen ten or more times. What antigen it recognizes has not been identified. There are no base qualities to consult, and no much larger clone falls within one base. The CDR3 has 13 amino acids, counting the end cysteine and phenylalanine. Kept here is only the CDR3 DNA, which spans 39 bases and is read in frame from base 1. The germline ends are 9 bases apart after V is trimmed by 4 bases and J by 2 bases. CDR1 and CDR2 (SQVTM, ANQGSEA) derive from the germline V gene. Sequenced using an Illumina HiSeq 2500. Quantitative 5'-RACE with molecular barcodes was used to prepare TCR beta libraries. Regarding the original processing steps: Disease-linked TCR variants were identified with a new computational method built on a probabilistic model of VDJ rearrangement. The public reads were reanalyzed by TCRdb: fastp trimming at Q25, MiXCR alignment, in-frame beta chains only. Rows are combined by CDR3 protein, so each entry shows the most common genes and DNA. These V and J calls are TCRdb output, not the study's own analysis. Within this sample are around 770,000 distinct CDR3 sequences, with about 10% of them counted one time only. The ten largest account for 0.51% of the sample.

This receptor was identified in a male donor with ankylosing spondylitis. Here the chain combines TRBV29-1 and TRBJ1-3, with the D segment identity uncertain. The sample comprised blood, either unsorted or a sorted T cell fraction (not recorded which). CDR3 sequence: CSVALLTGNTIYF. At the DNA level, the sequence is TGCAGCGTTGCACTTCTTACTGGAAACACCATATATTTT.